The clone carrying this T cell receptor (beta chain) was observed a handful of times. Its antigen is still unknown. Trimming left V 4 bases short and J 4 bases short, with 13 bases between. This CDR3 spans 14 amino acids. Per the germline V gene, CDR1 is LGHDT and CDR2 is YNNKEL (reference sequence). Combining a sample-barcoded 5' primer with a J-beta primer mix, a second PCR ran for roughly 7 to 12 cycles. Every sample gave at least 2.5 million paired-end reads containing CDR3. TCRdb analysed the 5' RACE reads with MiXCR anew, one entry per CDR3 protein. The table shows 650,000 to 1,000,000 distinct CDR3 sequences, with 30% to 45% occurring only once. The data are from a study of blood T cells in healthy people across ages. Study results and caveats: With unsorted PBMCs, a conclusive comparison of naive versus antigen-experienced cells was not possible.

The source is a man in his late teens or twenties in good health. Sequencing used blood. The genes are TRBV3-1 and TRBJ1-2, with D tentatively TRBD1 (5 bases). In DNA, the CDR3 is TGTGCCAGCAGCCCGGACATCGCGACCTATGGCTACACCTTC. Its translation is CASSPDIATYGYTF.